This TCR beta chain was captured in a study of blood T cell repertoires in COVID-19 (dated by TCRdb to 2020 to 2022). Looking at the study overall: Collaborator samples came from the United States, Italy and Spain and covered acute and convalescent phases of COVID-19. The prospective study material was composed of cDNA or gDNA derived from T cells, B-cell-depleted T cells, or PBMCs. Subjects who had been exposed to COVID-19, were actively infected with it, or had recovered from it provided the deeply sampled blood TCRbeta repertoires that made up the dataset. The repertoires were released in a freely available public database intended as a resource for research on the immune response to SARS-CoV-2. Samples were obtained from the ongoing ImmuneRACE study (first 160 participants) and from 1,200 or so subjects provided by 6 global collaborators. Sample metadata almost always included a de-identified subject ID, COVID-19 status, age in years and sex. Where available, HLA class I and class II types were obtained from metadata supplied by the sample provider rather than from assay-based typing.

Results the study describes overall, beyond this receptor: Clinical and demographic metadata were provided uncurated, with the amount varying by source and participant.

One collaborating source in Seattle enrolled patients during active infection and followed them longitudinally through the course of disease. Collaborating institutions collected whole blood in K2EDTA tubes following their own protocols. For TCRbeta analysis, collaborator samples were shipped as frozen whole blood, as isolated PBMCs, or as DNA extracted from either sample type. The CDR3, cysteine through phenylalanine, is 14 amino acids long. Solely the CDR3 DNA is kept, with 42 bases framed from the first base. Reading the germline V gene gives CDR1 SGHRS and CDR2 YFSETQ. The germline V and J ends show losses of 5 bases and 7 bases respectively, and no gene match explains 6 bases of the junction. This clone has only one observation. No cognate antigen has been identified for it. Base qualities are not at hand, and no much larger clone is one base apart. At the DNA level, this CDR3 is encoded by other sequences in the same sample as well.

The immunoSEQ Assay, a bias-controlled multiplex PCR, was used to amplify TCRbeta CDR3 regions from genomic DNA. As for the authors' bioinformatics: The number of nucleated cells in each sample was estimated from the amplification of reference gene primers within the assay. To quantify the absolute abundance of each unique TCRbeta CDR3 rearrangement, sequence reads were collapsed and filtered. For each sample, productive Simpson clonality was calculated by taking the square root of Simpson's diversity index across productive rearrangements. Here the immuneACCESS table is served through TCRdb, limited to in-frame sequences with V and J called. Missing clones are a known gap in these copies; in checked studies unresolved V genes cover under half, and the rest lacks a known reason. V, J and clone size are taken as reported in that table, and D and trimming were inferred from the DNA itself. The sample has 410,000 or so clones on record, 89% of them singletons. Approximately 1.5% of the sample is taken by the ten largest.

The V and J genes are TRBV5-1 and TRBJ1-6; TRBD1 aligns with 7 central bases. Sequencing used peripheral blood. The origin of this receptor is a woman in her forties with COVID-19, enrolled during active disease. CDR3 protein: CASSLRQGNSPLHF. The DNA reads TGCGCCAGCAGTTTACGACAGGGAAATTCACCCCTCCACTTT.